This record concerns one T cell receptor beta chain sequence. The CDR3 totals 12 residues. V dropped 6 bases and J dropped 5 bases, with 10 bases sitting between them. The V gene's germline CDR1 is SNHLY and CDR2 FYNNEI. The data were taken from a study of blood T cell repertoires in COVID-19. Study context: Researchers got acute and convalescent COVID-19 samples from the United States, Italy and Spain.

Per the original methods: Counts of nucleated cells, estimated from reference gene primer amplification, were obtained. Generated by immunoSEQ multiplex PCR, the TCRdb table keeps only in-frame clones and is missing some. That table supplies the V and J calls and clone size; D and trimming were determined from the DNA. The sample has roughly 120,000 clones, around 86% seen once; the top ten hold roughly 8.2%. Input material: peripheral blood. The chain recombines TRBV2 with TRBJ2-5; TRBD1 might be the D (6 bases). The TCR was taken from a man in his 70s with acute or convalescent COVID-19. CDR3 amino acids: CASSLRGETQYF. The CDR3 DNA is TGTGCCAGCAGCTTGAGGGGGGAGACCCAGTACTTC.